These 11 T cell receptor beta chains share one sample of origin, sequenced in a study of cytomegalovirus exposure and HLA in healthy donors. PCR employed 60 Vbeta and 13 Jbeta primers. Measured with immunoSEQ multiplex PCR; TCRdb has only the in-frame clones, and not every one. This table holds approximately 190,000 clones, 12% found once. Specimen: PBMCs. Receptors were obtained from a man aged 50 to 59 in good health and CMV-seropositive.

The V gene is TRBV2, the J gene TRBJ2-3, with 13 positions matching TRBD2. The V and J ends lost 4 bases and 3 bases, in that order; junction bases with no gene match: 7. The CDR3 loop spans 17 amino acids. Per the germline V gene, CDR1 is SNHLY and CDR2 is FYNNEI. The CDR3 reads CASSVSGTSGVTDTQYF. The CDR3 DNA is TGTGCCAGCAGTGTCTCCGGGACTAGCGGGGTTACAGATACGCAGTATTTT.

V usage is TRBV5-4 and J usage is TRBJ1-6, with TRBD1 matching 7 bases. V lost 4 bases to trimming and J lost 8 bases; unmatched junction nucleotides: 12. The CDR3 is made up of 16 amino acids. Per the germline V gene, CDR1 is SGHNT and CDR2 is YYREEE (reference sequence). The CDR3 loop is CASSGYEGAVDSPLHF. CDR3 DNA sequence: TGTGCCAGCAGCGGATACGAGGGGGCTGTCGATTCACCCCTCCACTTT.

This clone has a handful of counts. The chain uses TRBV13 and TRBJ1-3; weak D call: TRBD1 (6 bases). Germline CDR1 PRHDT, CDR2 FYEKMQ (reference sequence). V lost 4 bases and J 4 bases, leaving 14 bases between the germline ends. This CDR3 spans 15 amino acids. The CDR3 region has the DNA TGTGCCAGCAGCTCACAGGGCGGTTGGGGAAACACCATATATTTT. It is translated as CASSSQGGWGNTIYF.

The V and J genes are TRBV5-1 and TRBJ1-3; 7 nucleotides line up with TRBD1. V trimming: 0 bases; J trimming: 2 bases; junction bases outside the gene matches: 2. This CDR3 contains 15 residues. The germline CDR1 and CDR2 sequences are SGHRS and YFSETQ. CDR3 in DNA: TGCGCCAGCAGCTTGGCCACAGGGGCTGGAAACACCATATATTTT. Protein sequence: CASSLATGAGNTIYF. The whole variable domain, remainder taken from reference TRBV5-1 and TRBJ1-3, is KAGVTQTPRYLIKTRGQQVTLSCSPISGHRSVSWYQQTPGQGLQFLFEYFSETQRNKGNFPGRFSGRQFSNSRSEMNVSTLELGDSALYLCASSLATGAGNTIYFGEGSWLTVV.

This clone was seen a handful of times. CDR3 amino acids: CASSLALSGIGEKLFF. CDR3 DNA: TGTGCCAGCAGCTTAGCGCTTTCGGGGATAGGCGAAAAACTGTTTTTT. J is TRBJ1-4 and V is TRBV7-6, with unresolved D. Germline lookup yields CDR1 SGHVS and CDR2 FNYEAQ. Trimming left V 0 bases short and J 8 bases short, with 16 bases between. This CDR3 is built from 16 residues.

This clone showed up just a few times. The chain recombines TRBV19 with TRBJ2-1, with 14 bases fitting TRBD2. V dropped 3 bases and J dropped 7; count of bases not matched to a gene: 17. Germline V gene lookup returns CDR1 LNHDA and CDR2 SQIVND (reference sequence). The CDR3 sequence is 20 residues long. CDR3 in DNA: TGTGCCAGTAGTATCCAGCCTCCAGGGACTAGCGGGGGTTATATGAATGAGCAGTTCTTC. This translates into CASSIQPPGTSGGYMNEQFF.

The J gene is TRBJ2-7, the V gene TRBV7-2; 7 bases align to TRBD2. Germline V gene data show CDR1 as SGHTA and CDR2 as FQGNSA. The CDR3 runs to 15 residues. V shed 4 bases and J 2 bases; nucleotides not matched to a gene: 8. The CDR3 region is CASSSQRGRAYEQYF. The CDR3 nucleotides are TGTGCCAGCAGCTCCCAGCGGGGACGAGCCTACGAGCAGTACTTC.

This sequence joins TRBV6-6 and TRBJ2-5, with D uncertain. Germline V CDR1 and CDR2: MNHNY, SVGAGI (reference sequence). The CDR3 loop spans 14 amino acids. V was cut by 8 bases and J by 0 bases, with 13 bases left in between. The CDR3 DNA reads TGTGCCAGCTTCACGGCAGGAAACCAAGAGACCCAGTACTTC. It specifies CASFTAGNQETQYF.

The rearrangement links TRBV5-1 to TRBJ2-2; 9 nucleotides match TRBD1. Germline trimming cut 2 bases from V and 6 bases from J; bases unmatched to any gene: 2. The CDR3 has 14 amino acids. CDR1 and CDR2 (germline): SGHRS, YFSETQ. In DNA form, the CDR3 reads TGCGCCAGCAGCTTACAGGGGGCTCCCGGGGAGCTGTTTTTT. Amino acids: CASSLQGAPGELFF.

The chain has TRBV4-3 and TRBJ2-2; 8 bases align to TRBD1. The J segment lost 4 bases and the V segment lost 0 bases, leaving 1 base of the junction unmatched. Germline-derived CDR1 and CDR2 are LGHNA and YSLEER. This CDR3 is 15 amino acids long. The CDR3 loop reads CASSQEDRATGELFF. CDR3 coding DNA: TGCGCCAGCAGCCAAGAGGACAGGGCCACCGGGGAGCTGTTTTTT.

This chain joins TRBV7-2 and TRBJ1-6, with 7 bases lining up with TRBD1. The CDR3 sequence is 15 residues long. J was trimmed by 9 bases and V by 1 base; bases with no gene match: 6. The germline V gene encodes CDR1 SGHTA and CDR2 FQGNSA. CDR3 region: CASSLDNRGGSPLHF. The DNA for the CDR3 is TGTGCCAGCAGCTTAGATAACAGGGGCGGTTCACCCCTCCACTTT.